This T cell receptor beta chain appears in the sequencing data of a study of graft-versus-host responses after intestinal transplantation. Study as a whole: In this cohort, recipients had multivisceral, liver-intestinal, or isolated intestinal transplants. Study observations and caveats: Recipient bone marrow held GvH clones, some seen earlier in ileum or blood.

TCRdb keeps only in-frame clones here, not all; method: immunoSEQ multiplex PCR. Found here are approximately 9,100 clones, nearly 95% of them singletons; the top ten hold under 20%. Either the posterior iliac crest or another site supplied the post-transplant bone marrow. About this clone itself: Its antigen remains unknown.

Trimming shortened V by 2 bases and J by 5 bases, and 15 bases separated the two germline ends. Germline lookup yields CDR1 SEHNR and CDR2 FQNEAQ (reference sequence). This CDR3 has 15 amino acids. The J gene is TRBJ2-5, the V gene TRBV7-9; no reliable D call. The source is a human patient who received an intestinal transplant, so some T cells may come from the graft donor. The source material was bone marrow, sampled approximately 520 days after intestinal transplantation. This chain's CDR3 is CASSLPGLRRETQYF. Written as DNA, the CDR3 is TGTGCCAGCAGCTTACCGGGTCTACGAAGGGAGACCCAGTACTTC.